The TCR beta chain under discussion was sequenced for a study of tumour-infiltrating T cells in Burkitt lymphoma. Study in general: The Burkitt lymphoma cohort spanned all epidemiological subtypes. Repertoire clonality predicted overall and progression-free survival.

This CDR3 spans 17 amino acids. Looked up from germline, CDR1 is SGDLS and CDR2 is YYNGEE. Trimming took off 3 bases at V and 5 bases at J, with 23 bases between the two ends. This clone showed up just a few times. Profiling relied on immunoSEQ multiplex PCR, and the TCRdb table lists in-frame clones only, not all of them. In the table there are around 4,000 clones, over 15% of which are singletons. The clonotype originates from a human donor with Burkitt lymphoma. V usage is TRBV9 and J usage is TRBJ1-1; no firm D call. The specimen was tumor tissue. CDR3 sequence (DNA): TGTGCCAGCAGCGCTGGCCAATCGTGGCAGTCGAATACTGAAGCTTTCTTT. Protein sequence: CASSAGQSWQSNTEAFF. The full variable domain, its missing parts supplied by reference TRBV9 and TRBJ1-1, is DSGVTQTPKHLITATGQRVTLRCSPRSGDLSVYWYQQSLDQGLQFLIQYYNGEERAKGNILERFSAQQFPDLHSELNLSSLELGDSALYFCASSAGQSWQSNTEAFFGQGTRLTVV.